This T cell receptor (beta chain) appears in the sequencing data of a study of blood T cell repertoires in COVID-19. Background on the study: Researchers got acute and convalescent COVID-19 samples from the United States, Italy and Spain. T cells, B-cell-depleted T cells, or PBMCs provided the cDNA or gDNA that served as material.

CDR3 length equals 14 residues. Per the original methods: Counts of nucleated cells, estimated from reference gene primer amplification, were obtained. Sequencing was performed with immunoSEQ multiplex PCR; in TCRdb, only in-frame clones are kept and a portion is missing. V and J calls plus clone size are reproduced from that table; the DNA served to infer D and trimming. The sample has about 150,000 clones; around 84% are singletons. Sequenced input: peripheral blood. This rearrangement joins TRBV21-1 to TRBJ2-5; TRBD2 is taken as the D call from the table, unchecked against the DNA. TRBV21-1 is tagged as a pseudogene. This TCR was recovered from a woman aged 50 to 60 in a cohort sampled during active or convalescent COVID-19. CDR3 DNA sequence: TGTGCCAGCAGCTTCCCGGGAGAACAAGAGACCCAGTACTTC. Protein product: CASSFPGEQETQYF.